These 8 T cell receptor beta chains came from one sample sequenced in a study of post-analysis software for immune sequencing data. General study points: Controls showed lower frequencies than patients for several TRBV segments, and TRBV5-6, TRBV5-1 and TRBV20-1 were among these.

What these receptors recognize is not known. The library was made from cDNA and included unique molecular identifiers. TCRdb called the PCR reads again in MiXCR, with one record for every CDR3 protein. The sample shows under 200,000 distinct CDR3 sequences, around 29% of them seen only once. Material: blood. These receptors were taken from a girl aged 2 to 17 with multiple sclerosis.

This clonotype has at least ten counts. The J gene is TRBJ2-5, the V gene TRBV28; TRBD1 might be the D (5 bases). The CDR3 consists of 15 residues. V was shortened by 2 bases and J by 5 bases, with 15 bases between the two germline ends. Per germline, CDR1 MDHEN and CDR2 SYDVKM. CDR3 protein: CASSLAQGIRETQYF. The CDR3 bases are TGTGCCAGCAGTTTAGCCCAGGGCATAAGGGAGACCCAGTACTTC.

With regard to this clonotype: It may be a read error: a sequence one base away is much more abundant. This chain connects TRBV5-1 to TRBJ2-5; possibly TRBD2 for D (6 bases). The better agreement between TRBJ2-7 and the DNA end casts doubt on the J call. This CDR3 is built from 14 residues. Germline lookup yields CDR1 SGHRS and CDR2 YFSETQ. The CDR3 DNA reads TGCGCCAGCAGCTTGGCCGGCGGGAACCACGAGCAGTACTTC. This codes for CASSLAGGNHEQYF.

In regard to this clonotype: At one of its ends the junction is not consistent with the germline gene, which may arise from a read error. This chain uses TRBV28 with TRBJ2-3; 9 bases agree with TRBD1. The germline V gene encodes CDR1 MDHEN and CDR2 SYDVKM. The CDR3 contains 15 residues. CDR3 residues: CASSRQGVGADAQYF. The CDR3 nucleotides are TGTGCCAGCAGCCGACAGGGGGTAGGGGCAGATGCGCAGTATTTT.

This clonotype has a count of ten or more. J is TRBJ2-1 and V is TRBV3-1; 7 bases match TRBD2. The V and J ends lost 3 bases and 15 bases, in that order; junction bases with no gene match: 17. CDR1 and CDR2 (germline): LGHDT, YNNKEL (reference sequence). The CDR3 is made up of 15 amino acids. CDR3 DNA: TGTGCCAGCAGCCACTCTGCGGGAGCCATCGGGGGGTGGTTCTTC. It is translated as CASSHSAGAIGGWFF.

This clonotype was seen a few times. The chain carries TRBV20-1 and TRBJ2-1; 8 nucleotides agree with TRBD1. CDR1 and CDR2 from the germline V gene are DFQATT and SNEGSKA (reference sequence). After removal of 7 bases from V and 10 bases from J, the junction contained 9 bases not matched to a gene. The CDR3 is made up of 12 amino acids. The CDR3 protein is CSGVSGGREQFF. The CDR3 DNA sequence: TGCAGTGGGGTGTCAGGGGGCCGGGAGCAGTTCTTC.

This clonotype occurred many times. The chain joins TRBV5-1 to TRBJ2-1; 7 bases are a match to TRBD1. Per germline, CDR1 SGHRS and CDR2 YFSETQ. This CDR3 region has 14 residues. Trimming removed 0 bases from V and 7 bases from J; junction bases left unmatched: 4. CDR3 protein: CASSLGQGLNEQFF. The DNA for the CDR3 is TGCGCCAGCAGCTTGGGACAGGGATTGAATGAGCAGTTCTTC.

This clonotype was seen at least ten times. The rearrangement joins TRBV10-3 to TRBJ1-2; 12 nucleotides match TRBD1. V was clipped by 2 bases and J by 8 bases; unmatched bases: 9. The CDR3 spans 16 residues. In germline, CDR1 is ENHRY, CDR2 SYGVKD. In nucleotides, the CDR3 is TGTGCCATCAGTGAGGCCCTGGGACAGGGGGCGAACGGCTACACCTTC. Protein: CAISEALGQGANGYTF.

The sample holds many counts of this clonotype. The chain joins TRBV12-3 or TRBV12-4 to TRBJ1-4, with D maybe TRBD1 (5 bases). The CDR3 totals 13 residues. V lost 5 bases, J lost 3 bases, and 7 bases lay in between. CDR3 coding DNA: TGTGCCAGCAGTGGGACGGCTAATGAAAAACTGTTTTTT. Amino acids: CASSGTANEKLFF.